This T cell receptor (beta chain) derives from a study of long-term antiretroviral therapy in people with HIV. The CDR3 loop spans 13 amino acids. V dropped 4 bases and J dropped 4 bases, with 10 bases sitting between them. The V gene's germline CDR1 is MGHDK and CDR2 SYGVNS. Running of the v3.0 immunoSEQ assay took place at survey level. Measured with immunoSEQ multiplex PCR; TCRdb has only the in-frame clones, and not every one. The sample includes around 40,000 clones, around 85% of them seen just once. For this clone: Its antigen is unknown.

Study conclusions and caveats: Collection of the blood took place between the mid-2000s and the late 2010s. The ART regimens in use then may have been less effective than current ones. Controls exceeded HIV repertoires in CDR3 length range. No data were available on ART adherence, viral resistance or therapy changes. Clones showing expansion before ART dominated the repertoire at all time points.

The J gene is TRBJ1-2, the V gene TRBV25-1, with D perhaps TRBD1 (6 bases). This receptor was identified in a man aged 18 to 30 with HIV. The sample was unsorted PBMCs, taken 2.2 years after starting antiretroviral therapy. The CDR3 reads CASSAWTAYGYTF. The CDR3 bases are TGTGCCAGCAGTGCTTGGACAGCCTATGGCTACACCTTC.